This TCR beta chain was profiled in a study of technical replicates of blood from four donors. CDR3 size: 13 residues. V was cut by 5 bases and J by 2 bases, with 10 bases left in between. CDR1 and CDR2 from the germline V gene are MNHEY and SMNVEV (reference sequence). Assay used: immunoSEQ multiplex PCR; TCRdb lists only in-frame clones, some missing. The repertoire holds about 75,000 clones, with almost 95% as singletons. The sequence came from a human donor in good health. The rearrangement joins TRBV27 to TRBJ2-7; a weak D match, TRBD1 (5 bases). The sample consisted of T cells isolated from PBMCs. In DNA, the CDR3 is TGTGCCAGCAGTCTTGGGGCTGCCTACGAGCAGTACTTC. Translated: CASSLGAAYEQYF.